Sequencing of this TCR beta chain was carried out in a study of T cell clones after liver transplantation (dated by TCRdb to the late 2010s). About the study as a whole: Samples were obtained from ITN030ST, a randomized trial in which withdrawal of immunosuppression was attempted within 2 years of liver transplantation. Three of the eight recipients were HCV-positive; the others were transplanted for non-autoimmune, non-viral indications. Tolerance was defined as complete immunosuppression withdrawal for at least one year with no rise in liver enzymes beyond twice the upper limit of normal. Donor-reactive T cell clones were identified by TCRbeta sequencing following a pre-transplant mixed lymphocyte reaction and were subsequently tracked in post-transplant blood. Blood samples were collected pre-transplant, pre-randomization before withdrawal, and post-randomization after either full withdrawal or failed withdrawal. No induction therapy was given to the subjects, and standard immunosuppression was administered until randomization at 12-24 months post-transplant. As an antigen-independent comparator for the donor-reactive sequences, third party-reactive TCRbeta sequences from pre-transplant MLRs were identified as well. Of the 8 liver transplant recipients making up the studied cohort, 3 were classified as tolerant and 5 as non-tolerant.

High-throughput TCRbeta CDR3 sequencing of frozen genomic DNA was performed by immunoSEQ, including PCR amplification, mapping, bias correction and internal controls. For the original study's pipeline: Productive rearrangements were retained, and unique TCRbeta sequences were defined by the CDR3 nucleotide sequence together with the V and J gene. A sequence counted as donor-reactive only if the sequence showed at least 5-fold expansion in CFSE-low cells compared with unstimulated pre-transplant cells and had a frequency of at least 0.01%. Minimum frequency thresholds were set for each subject based on the unstimulated sample with the lowest template count, ensuring at least 90% detection power. Jensen-Shannon divergence between the top 1000 TCRbeta sequences after and before transplant was used to measure repertoire turnover. Two-sided Fisher's exact tests were used to test for changes in how often donor-reactive sequences were detected. TCRdb stores this immuneACCESS table with in-frame sequences only. Part of the clones is absent; in the studies checked, under half of the shortfall reflects unresolved V genes, and no reason is known for the rest. V and J calls and clone size follow that table, whereas D and trimming were derived from the DNA. The sample has 45,000 to 55,000 clones on record, less than 85% of them singletons. Roughly 8% of the sample lies in the top ten.

This specimen's time point label, per the study, means: pre-transplant. Unstimulated PBMCs, after thawing, were stained for CD3, CD4 and CD8 and then FACS-sorted into CD3+CD4+ and CD3+CD8+ populations. Each of the 8 studied subjects was randomized to immunosuppression withdrawal. The Qiagen DNeasy Blood and Tissue Kit was used for isolation of genomic DNA. The full study reports these points: Conclusions were preliminary, limited by small, heterogeneous patient numbers and non-standardized post-transplant time points. Circulating donor-reactive CD4 TCRbeta sequences fell significantly post-transplant in 5 of 8 subjects, irrespective of tolerance or HCV status. After accounting for repertoire turnover, donor-reactive detection was significantly reduced in 7 of 8 subjects for CD4 and 8 of 8 for CD8. Because allograft tissue specimens were not available, migration of donor-reactive T cells into the graft, rather than deletion, may have occurred. Donor-reactive sequences declined more than third party-reactive ones, suggesting partial antigen-specific deletion unrelated to withdrawal success. In a couple of subjects, low numbers of available donor cells limited the measurable donor-reactive repertoire.

Trimming takes 6 bases off V and 4 bases off J; junction bases not matched to a gene: 4. The CDR3, cysteine through phenylalanine, is 14 amino acids long. This entry keeps only the CDR3 DNA: 42 bases, framed from base 1. The germline V gene encodes CDR1 MNHEY and CDR2 SVGAGI. Note on this clone: The clone's antigen remains unknown. Per-nucleotide qualities are absent, and no much larger clonotype sits a single base away.

The chain was built from TRBV6-5 and TRBJ2-2, and TRBD1 matches 8 of the central bases. Here the sequenced sample was CD4+ T cells from blood, taken before liver transplant. The TCR sequence derives from a human donor who received a liver transplant. This receptor has the CDR3 CASRKDRATGELFF. DNA sequence: TGTGCCAGCAGGAAGGACAGGGCCACCGGGGAGCTGTTTTTT.